The text below deals with one T cell receptor (beta chain). Its antigen is as yet unknown. This entry belongs to a study of cytomegalovirus exposure and HLA in healthy donors. The CDR3 runs 14 residues. From germline, CDR1 is SGHRS and CDR2 YFSETQ. Trimming removed 0 bases at V and 7 bases at J, with 11 bases between. A multiplex PCR was run with 60 Vbeta primers and 13 Jbeta primers. Sequencing was performed with immunoSEQ multiplex PCR; in TCRdb, only in-frame clones are kept and a portion is missing. There are over 100,000 clones in the sample; 69% occur only once, and 4.5% to 5.5% lies in the top ten. General observations from the study: A later analysis linked 15,000 to 20,000 TCR beta sequences to HLA alleles at 0.05 false discovery rate.

This sequence originates from a woman aged 70-85 years in good health and CMV-seropositive. Sequencing was carried out using PBMCs. The chain carries TRBV5-1 and TRBJ2-1; D is uncertain. CDR3 sequence: CASSLEVSINEQFF. CDR3 DNA sequence: TGCGCCAGCAGCTTGGAAGTTAGCATAAATGAGCAGTTCTTC. Complete variable domain (other parts from reference TRBV5-1 and TRBJ2-1): KAGVTQTPRYLIKTRGQQVTLSCSPISGHRSVSWYQQTPGQGLQFLFEYFSETQRNKGNFPGRFSGRQFSNSRSEMNVSTLELGDSALYLCASSLEVSINEQFFGPGTRLTVL.